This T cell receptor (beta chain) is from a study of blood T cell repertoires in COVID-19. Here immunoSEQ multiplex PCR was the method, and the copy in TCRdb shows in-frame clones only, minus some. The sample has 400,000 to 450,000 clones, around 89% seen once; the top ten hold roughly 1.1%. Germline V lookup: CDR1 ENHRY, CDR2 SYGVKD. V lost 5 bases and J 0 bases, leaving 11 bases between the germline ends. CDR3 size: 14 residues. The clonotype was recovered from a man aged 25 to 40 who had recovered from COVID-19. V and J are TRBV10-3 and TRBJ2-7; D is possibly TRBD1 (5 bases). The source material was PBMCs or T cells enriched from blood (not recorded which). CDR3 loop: CAISPLTDSYEQYF. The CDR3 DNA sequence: TGTGCCATCAGTCCATTGACAGACTCCTACGAGCAGTACTTC.